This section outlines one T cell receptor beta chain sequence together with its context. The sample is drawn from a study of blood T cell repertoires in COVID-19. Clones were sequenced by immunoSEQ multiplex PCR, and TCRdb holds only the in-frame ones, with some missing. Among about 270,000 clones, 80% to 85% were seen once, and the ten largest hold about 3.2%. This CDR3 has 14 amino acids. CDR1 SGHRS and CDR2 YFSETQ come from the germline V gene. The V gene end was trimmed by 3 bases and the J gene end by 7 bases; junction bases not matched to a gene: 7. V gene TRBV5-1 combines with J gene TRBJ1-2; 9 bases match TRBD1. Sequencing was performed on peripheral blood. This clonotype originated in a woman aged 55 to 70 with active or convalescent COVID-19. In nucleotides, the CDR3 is TGCGCCAGCAGCTCCGAACAGGGGGCGCGTGGCTACACCTTC. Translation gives CASSSEQGARGYTF.